This entry is about one T cell receptor (beta chain). Germline CDR1 LGHNA, CDR2 YSLEER. CDR3 length equals 14 residues. V shed 2 bases and J shed 3 bases, with 11 bases lying between them. In the study's own analysis: Quantification of nucleated cells was approximated via reference gene primer amplification. Assay: immunoSEQ multiplex PCR; the TCRdb copy retains only in-frame clones and omits some. V, J and clone size are taken as reported in that table, and D and trimming were inferred from the DNA itself. The table has under 200,000 clones, around 80% seen once; the top ten hold less than 20%. The data are from a study of blood T cell repertoires in COVID-19.

The clonotype originates from a woman in her seventies who had recovered from COVID-19. This chain connects TRBV4-3 to TRBJ2-7; D unclear. Sequenced input: peripheral blood. The CDR3, as DNA: TGCGCCAGCAGCCAATTACTACCAGACTACGAGCAGTACTTC. Translation: CASSQLLPDYEQYF.